The rows below give T cell receptor beta chains drawn from one sample of a study of beta chain features in type 1 diabetes. The method was immunoSEQ multiplex PCR; TCRdb's version includes in-frame clones alone and lacks a portion of them. The sample includes 140,000 to 150,000 clones, about 50% of them seen just once. The sequencing sample was made of Tregs from blood. The receptors derive from a man younger than 35 in good health. Each CDR3 is given with its conserved first and last residue. A D gene is named only where the DNA matches it firmly. Clone sizes are given selectively: once, few, many, or a class where the clone is expanded.

few	NA	TRBV14	TRBJ1-4	CASSRRTVVGAKLFF	TGTGCCAGCAGCCGCAGGACAGTCGTGGGAGCAAAACTGTTTTTT
NA	NA	TRBV9	TRBJ2-1	CASSVGPGLSYNEQFF	TGTGCCAGCAGCGTAGGTCCAGGCCTATCCTACAATGAGCAGTTCTTC
few	NA	TRBV7-8	TRBJ1-5	CASSLLSQVYSNQPQHF	TGTGCCAGCAGCTTACTGTCTCAGGTTTATAGCAATCAGCCCCAGCATTTT
few	TRBD2	TRBV29-1	TRBJ2-3	CSVRRGTSGPDTQYF	TGCAGCGTTCGCCGAGGGACTAGCGGCCCAGATACGCAGTATTTT
few	NA	TRBV6-1	TRBJ1-1	CASSVRGDVPGAFF	TGTGCCAGCAGTGTCCGCGGGGACGTCCCTGGGGCTTTCTTT
NA	TRBD1	TRBV2	TRBJ1-6	CASSPGQGSFSPLHF	TGTGCCAGCAGTCCGGGACAGGGATCGTTTTCACCCCTCCACTTT
NA	TRBD1	TRBV7-3	TRBJ2-5	CASSPSGTVLRETQYF	TGTGCCAGCAGCCCAAGTGGGACAGTCCTACGGGAGACCCAGTACTTC
few	TRBD1	TRBV19	TRBJ2-5	CASRPGGGTQYF	TGTGCCAGTAGGCCAGGGGGCGGGACCCAGTACTTC
few	TRBD2	TRBV7-8	TRBJ2-3	CASSKAGVAWDTQYF	TGTGCCAGCAGCAAAGCGGGGGTGGCTTGGGATACGCAGTATTTT
NA	NA	TRBV10-3	TRBJ1-1	CAISYGGDTEAFF	TGTGCCATCAGTTACGGCGGAGATACTGAAGCTTTCTTT
few	NA	TRBV7-9	TRBJ1-1	CASSSRGTEAFF	TGTGCCAGCAGCTCCAGGGGAACTGAAGCTTTCTTT
few	TRBD2	TRBV9	TRBJ2-7	CASSVEPGGYEQYF	TGTGCCAGCAGCGTAGAACCGGGAGGCTACGAGCAGTACTTC
NA	TRBD1	TRBV4-3	TRBJ1-6	CASSQDGQGRSPLHF	TGCGCCAGCAGCCAAGATGGACAGGGGAGATCACCCCTCCACTTT
few	TRBD1	TRBV29-1	TRBJ1-2	CSVDEDRGHRYGYTF	TGCAGCGTTGACGAGGACAGGGGGCATCGCTATGGCTACACCTTC
few	NA	TRBV14	TRBJ1-1	CASSQDRRGGFWMNTEALF	TGTGCCAGCAGCCAAGATAGGCGGGGGGGGTTCTGGATGAACACTGAAGCTCTCTTT
NA	NA	TRBV18	TRBJ2-5	CASSQQEGGEQYF	TGTGCCAGCTCACAACAGGAGGGCGGTGAGCAGTACTTC
NA	NA	TRBV5-1	TRBJ1-1	CASSPVGAGDTEAFF	TGCGCCAGCAGCCCCGTAGGGGCGGGGGACACTGAAGCTTTCTTT
NA	NA	TRBV28	TRBJ1-1	CASSWGGNEAFF	TGTGCCAGCAGCTGGGGGGGGAATGAAGCTTTCTTT
NA	NA	TRBV27	TRBJ1-1	CASSFWQGDTEAFF	TGTGCCAGCAGTTTTTGGCAGGGCGACACTGAAGCTTTCTTT
NA	TRBD1	TRBV11-2	TRBJ1-1	CASSLSTGWNTEAFF	TGTGCCAGCAGCCTCTCGACAGGGTGGAACACTGAAGCTTTCTTT
NA	NA	TRBV6-1	TRBJ1-2	CASVFLQGTNYGYTF	TGTGCCAGTGTATTCCTACAGGGAACAAACTATGGCTACACCTTC
NA	NA	TRBV29-1	TRBJ2-1	CSVDSLSSYNEQFF	TGCAGCGTTGATTCCCTGAGCTCCTACAATGAGCAGTTCTTC
NA	NA	TRBV7-9	TRBJ1-2	CASSLLGQGYGYTF	TGTGCCAGCAGCCTCCTTGGGCAGGGATATGGCTACACCTTC
NA	TRBD2	TRBV7-3	TRBJ2-1	CASSSRGTIANEQFF	TGTGCCAGCAGCTCACGGGGGACTATAGCCAATGAGCAGTTCTTC
few	NA	TRBV27	TRBJ2-7	CASSSTVSSYEQYF	TGTGCCAGCAGCTCGACAGTCAGCTCCTACGAGCAGTACTTC
few	TRBD1	TRBV6-6	TRBJ1-5	CASSPRQGGRPQHF	TGTGCCAGCAGTCCCCGACAGGGCGGTAGGCCCCAGCATTTT
NA	NA	TRBV5-4	TRBJ2-7	CASSQQNPFYEQYF	TGTGCCAGCAGCCAACAGAACCCTTTCTACGAGCAGTACTTC
NA	TRBD1	TRBV11-2	TRBJ2-7	CASRLGSGGQASYEQYF	TGTGCCAGCAGACTCGGTTCCGGGGGACAGGCTTCCTACGAGCAGTACTTC
NA	NA	TRBV7-2	TRBJ1-2	CASSPSSSANYGYTF	TGTGCCAGCAGCCCCTCGTCGTCCGCTAACTATGGCTACACCTTC
NA	NA	TRBV27	TRBJ2-3	CASSLQGQDTQYF	TGTGCCAGCAGTTTGCAGGGACAAGATACGCAGTATTTT
NA	NA	TRBV20-1	TRBJ2-3	CSPYHQDTQYF	TGCAGTCCCTACCATCAAGATACGCAGTATTTT
NA	NA	TRBV5-8	TRBJ1-1	CASSLVFGSGNTEAFF	TGTGCCAGCAGCTTGGTGTTTGGGTCGGGGAACACTGAAGCTTTCTTT
NA	NA	TRBV7-9	TRBJ1-4	CASSPLKASGPFF	TGTGCCAGCAGCCCTTTAAAGGCTTCTGGGCCGTTTTTT
NA	NA	TRBV25-1	TRBJ2-7	CASSESGGISSYEQYF	TGTGCCAGCAGTGAATCCGGCGGGATTAGCTCCTACGAGCAGTACTTC
NA	TRBD2	TRBV29-1	TRBJ2-3	CSPLVREAQYF	TGCAGTCCCCTCGTACGGGAGGCGCAGTATTTT